This T cell receptor beta chain stems from a study of blood T cell repertoires in COVID-19. On the study more broadly: Nucleic acid was either cDNA or gDNA, and it came from T cells, B-cell-depleted T cells, or PBMCs.

Germline V gene sequence: CDR1 SGDLS, CDR2 YYNGEE. The ends were cut back, 0 bases at V and 3 bases at J, with 7 bases in the middle. The CDR3 sequence is 14 residues long. In the authors' workflow: Cell counts per sample came from amplifying reference gene primers. Profiling relied on immunoSEQ multiplex PCR, and the TCRdb table lists in-frame clones only, not all of them. V and J calls and clone size are given by that table; D and trimming were obtained from the DNA. The table shows hundreds of thousands of clones, with around 91% occurring only once. Those enrolled, adults aged roughly 18 to 100 years, came from around 25 US areas.

The chain links TRBV9 to TRBJ1-5, with D unclear. The sequence was collected from a man under 40 who had recovered from COVID-19. Sequenced input: PBMCs or T cells enriched from blood (not recorded which). CDR3 amino acids: CASSVGQPNQPQHF. The CDR3 nucleotides are TGTGCCAGCAGCGTAGGACAACCCAATCAGCCCCAGCATTTT.